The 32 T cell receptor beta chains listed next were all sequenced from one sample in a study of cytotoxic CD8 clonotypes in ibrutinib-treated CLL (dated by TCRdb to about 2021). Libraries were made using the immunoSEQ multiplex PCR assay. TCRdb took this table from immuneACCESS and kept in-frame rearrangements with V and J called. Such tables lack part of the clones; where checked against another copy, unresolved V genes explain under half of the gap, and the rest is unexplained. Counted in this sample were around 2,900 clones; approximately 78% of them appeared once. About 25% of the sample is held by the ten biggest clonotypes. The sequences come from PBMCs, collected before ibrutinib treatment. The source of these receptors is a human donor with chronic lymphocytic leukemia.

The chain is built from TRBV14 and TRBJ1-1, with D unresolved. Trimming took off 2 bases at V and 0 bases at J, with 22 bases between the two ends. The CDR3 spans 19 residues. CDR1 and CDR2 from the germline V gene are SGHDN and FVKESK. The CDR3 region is CASSQPGGSAHALNTEAFF. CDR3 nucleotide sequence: TGTGCCAGCAGCCAACCGGGCGGCAGCGCCCACGCCTTGAACACTGAAGCTTTCTTT. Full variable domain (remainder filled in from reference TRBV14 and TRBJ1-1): EAGVTQFPSHSVIEKGQTVTLRCDPISGHDNLYWYRRVMGKEIKFLLHFVKESKQDESGMPNNRFLAERTGGTYSTLKVQPAELEDSGVYFCASSQPGGSAHALNTEAFFGQGTRLTVV.

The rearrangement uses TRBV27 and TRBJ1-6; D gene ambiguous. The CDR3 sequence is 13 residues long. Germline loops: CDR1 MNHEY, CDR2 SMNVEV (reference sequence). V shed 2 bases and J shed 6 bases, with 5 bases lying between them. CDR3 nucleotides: TGTGCCAGCAGTTTAAGCCTTAATTCACCCCTCCACTTT. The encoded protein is CASSLSLNSPLHF.

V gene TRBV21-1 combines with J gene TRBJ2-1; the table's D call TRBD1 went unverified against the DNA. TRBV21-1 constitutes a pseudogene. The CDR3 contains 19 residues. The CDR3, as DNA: TGTGCCAGCAGCAAAGAATTCAAAGGCGAAGGACAGGGGTACAATGAGCAGTTCTTC. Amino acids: CASSKEFKGEGQGYNEQFF.

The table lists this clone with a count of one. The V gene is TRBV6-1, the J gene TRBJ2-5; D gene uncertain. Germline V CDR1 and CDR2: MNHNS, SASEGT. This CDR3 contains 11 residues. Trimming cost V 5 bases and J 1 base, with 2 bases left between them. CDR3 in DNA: TGTGCCAGCAGTCTCCAAGAGACCCAGTACTTC. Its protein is CASSLQETQYF.

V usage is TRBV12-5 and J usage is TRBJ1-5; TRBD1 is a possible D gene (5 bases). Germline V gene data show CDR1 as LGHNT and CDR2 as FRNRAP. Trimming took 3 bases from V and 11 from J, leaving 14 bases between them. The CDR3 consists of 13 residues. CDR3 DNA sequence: TGTGCTAGTGGTTTCTTCGATGGGGGGGCCCAGCATTTT. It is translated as CASGFFDGGAQHF.

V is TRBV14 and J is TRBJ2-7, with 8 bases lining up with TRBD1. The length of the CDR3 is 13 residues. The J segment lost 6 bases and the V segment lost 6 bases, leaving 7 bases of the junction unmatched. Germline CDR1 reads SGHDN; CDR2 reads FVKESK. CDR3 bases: TGTGCCAGCAGGATGACAGGGGTTGCCGAGCAGTACTTC. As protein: CASRMTGVAEQYF.

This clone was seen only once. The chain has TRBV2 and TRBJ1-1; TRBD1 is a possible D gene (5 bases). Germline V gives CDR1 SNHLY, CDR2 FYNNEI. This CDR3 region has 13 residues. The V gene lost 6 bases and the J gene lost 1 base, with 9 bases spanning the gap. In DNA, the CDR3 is TGTGCCAGCAGCCCAGGGTGGAACACTGAAGCTTTCTTT. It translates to CASSPGWNTEAFF.

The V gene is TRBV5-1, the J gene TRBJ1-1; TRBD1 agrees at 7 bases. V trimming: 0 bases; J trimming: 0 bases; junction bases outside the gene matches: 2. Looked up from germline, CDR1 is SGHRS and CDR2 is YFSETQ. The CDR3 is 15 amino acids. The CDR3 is CASSLGTGMNTEAFF. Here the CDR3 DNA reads TGCGCCAGCAGCTTGGGGACAGGCATGAACACTGAAGCTTTCTTT.

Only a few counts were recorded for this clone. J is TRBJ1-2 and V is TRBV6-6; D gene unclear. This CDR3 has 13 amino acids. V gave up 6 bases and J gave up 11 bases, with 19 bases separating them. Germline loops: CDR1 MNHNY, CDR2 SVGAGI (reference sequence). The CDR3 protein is CASSFDPRGRYTF. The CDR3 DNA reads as TGTGCCAGCAGCTTCGACCCCCGTGGACGATACACCTTC.

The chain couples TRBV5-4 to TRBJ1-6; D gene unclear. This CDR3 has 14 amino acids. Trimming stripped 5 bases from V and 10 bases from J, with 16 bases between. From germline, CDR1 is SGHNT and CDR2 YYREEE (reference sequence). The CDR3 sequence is CASSLIGEGSPLHF. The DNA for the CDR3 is TGTGCCAGCAGTTTGATCGGGGAGGGATCACCCCTCCACTTT.

The CDR3 region has the DNA TGTGCCAGCAGCTTAGATCCGGGCGCTGAAGCTTTCTTT. It specifies CASSLDPGAEAFF. The V call is TRBV11-3, the J call TRBJ1-1, with D unresolved. V shed 0 bases and J shed 6 bases, with 8 bases lying between them. The CDR3 contains 13 residues. The germline V gene encodes CDR1 SGHNT and CDR2 YENEEA.

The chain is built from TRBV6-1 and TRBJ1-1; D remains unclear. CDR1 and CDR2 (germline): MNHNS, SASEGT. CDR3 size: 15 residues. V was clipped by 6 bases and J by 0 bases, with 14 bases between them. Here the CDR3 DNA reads TGTGCCAGCAGCCCGAATGGCGAAATGAACACTGAAGCTTTCTTT. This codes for CASSPNGEMNTEAFF.

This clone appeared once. The CDR3 DNA sequence: TGTGCCATCAGTGAGTCGATGGAGGGGGGGAAGCAGTACTTC. The encoded protein is CAISESMEGGKQYF. The genes are TRBV10-3 and TRBJ2-7; possible D gene TRBD2, 7 bases. The V gene's germline CDR1 is ENHRY and CDR2 SYGVKD. This CDR3 comprises 14 residues. V shed 0 bases and J shed 8 bases, with 14 bases lying between them.

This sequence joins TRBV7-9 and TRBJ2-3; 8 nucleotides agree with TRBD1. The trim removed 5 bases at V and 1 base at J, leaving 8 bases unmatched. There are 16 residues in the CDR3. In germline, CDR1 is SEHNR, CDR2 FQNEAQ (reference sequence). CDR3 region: CASSPSGGGGTDTQYF. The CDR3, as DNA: TGTGCCAGCAGCCCCTCAGGGGGCGGGGGCACAGATACGCAGTATTTT.

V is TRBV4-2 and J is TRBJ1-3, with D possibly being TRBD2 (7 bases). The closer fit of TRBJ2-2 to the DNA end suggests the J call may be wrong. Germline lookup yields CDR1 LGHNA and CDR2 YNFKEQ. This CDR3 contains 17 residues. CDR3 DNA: TGTGCCAGCAGCTGGGTAGTCGGGGGGCCTAACACCGGGGAGCTGTTTTTT. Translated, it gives CASSWVVGGPNTGELFF.

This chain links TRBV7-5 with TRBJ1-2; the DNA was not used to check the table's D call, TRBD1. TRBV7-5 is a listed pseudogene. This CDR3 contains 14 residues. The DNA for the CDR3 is TGTGCCAGAAACCAGAGACAGGGACACTATGGCTACACCTTC. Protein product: CARNQRQGHYGYTF.

CDR3 sequence: CASRSSGGAVYEQYF. In DNA form, the CDR3 reads TGTGCCAGCAGAAGTAGCGGGGGGGCCGTGTACGAGCAGTACTTC. J is TRBJ2-7 and V is TRBV5-4; 11 positions agree with TRBD2. CDR3 length: 15 amino acids. Germline CDR1 and CDR2: SGHNT and YYREEE (reference sequence). Trimming removed 5 bases from V and 4 bases from J; junction bases left unmatched: 8.

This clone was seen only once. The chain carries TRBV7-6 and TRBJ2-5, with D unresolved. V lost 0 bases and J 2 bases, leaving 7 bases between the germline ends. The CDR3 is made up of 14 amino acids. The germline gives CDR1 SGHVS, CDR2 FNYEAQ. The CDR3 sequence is CASSLAAVQETQYF. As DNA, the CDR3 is TGTGCCAGCAGCTTAGCGGCAGTTCAAGAGACCCAGTACTTC.

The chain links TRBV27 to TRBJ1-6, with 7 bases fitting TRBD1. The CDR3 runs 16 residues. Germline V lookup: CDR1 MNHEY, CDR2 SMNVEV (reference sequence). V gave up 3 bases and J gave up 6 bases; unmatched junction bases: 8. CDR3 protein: CASSFSPGQSNSPLHF. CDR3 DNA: TGTGCCAGCAGTTTTAGCCCGGGACAGAGTAATTCACCCCTCCACTTT.

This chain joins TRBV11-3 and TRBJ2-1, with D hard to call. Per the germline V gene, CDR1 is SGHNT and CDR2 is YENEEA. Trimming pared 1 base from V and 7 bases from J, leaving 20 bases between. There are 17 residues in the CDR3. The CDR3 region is CASSLGGDTRTRNEQFF. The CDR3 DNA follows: TGTGCCAGCAGCTTAGGAGGCGATACGCGTACAAGGAATGAGCAGTTCTTC.

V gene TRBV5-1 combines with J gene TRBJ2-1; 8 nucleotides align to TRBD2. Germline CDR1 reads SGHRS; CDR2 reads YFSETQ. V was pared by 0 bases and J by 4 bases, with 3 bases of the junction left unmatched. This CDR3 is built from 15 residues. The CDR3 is CASSLARGEYNEQFF. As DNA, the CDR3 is TGCGCCAGCAGCTTGGCGCGGGGGGAATACAATGAGCAGTTCTTC.

The CDR3 reads CASSQEGIDGYTF. CDR3 DNA sequence: TGTGCCAGCAGCCAAGAGGGAATAGATGGCTACACCTTC. This rearrangement joins TRBV4-2 to TRBJ1-2; D ambiguous. V was cut by 0 bases and J by 6 bases, with 8 bases left in between. The germline CDR1 and CDR2 sequences are LGHNA and YNFKEQ. This CDR3 has 13 residues.

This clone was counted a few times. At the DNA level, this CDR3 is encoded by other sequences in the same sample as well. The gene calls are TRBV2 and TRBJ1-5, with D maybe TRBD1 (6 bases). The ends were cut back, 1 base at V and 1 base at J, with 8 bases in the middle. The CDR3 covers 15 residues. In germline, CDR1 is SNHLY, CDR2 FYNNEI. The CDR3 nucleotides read TGTGCCAGCAGTGAAGGGGGGCAGAGCAATCAGCCCCAGCATTTT. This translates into CASSEGGQSNQPQHF. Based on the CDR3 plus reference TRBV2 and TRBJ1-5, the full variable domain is EPEVTQTPSHQVTQMGQEVILRCVPISNHLYFYWYRQILGQKVEFLVSFYNNEISEKSEIFDDQFSVERPDGSNFTLKIRSTKLEDSAMYFCASSEGGQSNQPQHFGDGTRLSIL.

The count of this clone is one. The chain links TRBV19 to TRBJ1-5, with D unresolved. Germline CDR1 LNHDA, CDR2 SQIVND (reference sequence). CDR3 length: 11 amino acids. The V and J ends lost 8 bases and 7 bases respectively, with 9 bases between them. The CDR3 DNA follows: TGTGCCAGTTCACACGGACAGCCCCAGCATTTT. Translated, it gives CASSHGQPQHF.

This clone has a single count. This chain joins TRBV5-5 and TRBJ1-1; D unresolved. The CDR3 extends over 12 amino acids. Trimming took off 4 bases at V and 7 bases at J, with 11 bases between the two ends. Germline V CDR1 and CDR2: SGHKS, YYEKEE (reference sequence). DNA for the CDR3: TGTGCCAGCAGCCAATCAGGATTTGAAGCTTTCTTT. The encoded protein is CASSQSGFEAFF.

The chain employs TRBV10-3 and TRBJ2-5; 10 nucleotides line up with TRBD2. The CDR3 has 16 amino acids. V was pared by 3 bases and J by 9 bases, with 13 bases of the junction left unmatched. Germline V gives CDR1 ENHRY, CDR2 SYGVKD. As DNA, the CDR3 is TGTGCCATCAGTGACATCCAGCGGGGGGGACCCAGGGCCCAGTACTTC. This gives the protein CAISDIQRGGPRAQYF.

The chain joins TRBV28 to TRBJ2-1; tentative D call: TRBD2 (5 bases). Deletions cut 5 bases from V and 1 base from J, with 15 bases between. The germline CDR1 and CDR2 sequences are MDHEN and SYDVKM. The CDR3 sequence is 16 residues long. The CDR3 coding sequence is TGTGCCAGCAGTGAGGGAGCAGACCTTTCCTACAATGAGCAGTTCTTC. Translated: CASSEGADLSYNEQFF.

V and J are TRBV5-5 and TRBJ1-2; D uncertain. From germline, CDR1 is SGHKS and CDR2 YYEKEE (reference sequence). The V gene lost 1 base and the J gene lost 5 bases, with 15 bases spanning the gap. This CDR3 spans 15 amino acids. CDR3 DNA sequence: TGTGCCAGCAGCTTGCCTAGTGCCCGGAGGTATGGCTACACCTTC. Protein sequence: CASSLPSARRYGYTF.

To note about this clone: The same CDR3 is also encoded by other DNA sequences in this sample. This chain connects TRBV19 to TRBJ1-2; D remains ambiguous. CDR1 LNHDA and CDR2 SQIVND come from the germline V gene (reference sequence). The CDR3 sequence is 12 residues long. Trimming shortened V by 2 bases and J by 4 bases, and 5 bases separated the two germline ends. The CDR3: CASSISVYGYTF. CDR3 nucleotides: TGTGCCAGTAGTATAAGCGTCTATGGCTACACCTTC.

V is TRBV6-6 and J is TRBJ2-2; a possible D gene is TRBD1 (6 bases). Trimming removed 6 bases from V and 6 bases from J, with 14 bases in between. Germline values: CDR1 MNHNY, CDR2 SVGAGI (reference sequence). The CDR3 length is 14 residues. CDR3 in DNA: TGTGCCAGCAGGGACACAGGGTCCTCCGGGGAGCTGTTTTTT. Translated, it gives CASRDTGSSGELFF.

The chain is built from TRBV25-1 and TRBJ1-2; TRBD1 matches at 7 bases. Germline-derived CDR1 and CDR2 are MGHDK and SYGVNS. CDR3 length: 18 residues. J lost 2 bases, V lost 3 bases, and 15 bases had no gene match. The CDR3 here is CASSDPRDRQGGNYGYTF. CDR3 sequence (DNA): TGTGCCAGCAGTGATCCCCGGGATCGCCAGGGGGGGAACTATGGCTACACCTTC.

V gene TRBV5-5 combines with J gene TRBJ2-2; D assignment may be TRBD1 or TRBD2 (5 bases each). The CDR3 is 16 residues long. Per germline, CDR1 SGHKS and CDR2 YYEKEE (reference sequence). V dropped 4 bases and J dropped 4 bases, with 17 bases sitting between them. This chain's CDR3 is CASSPGTLPGTGELFF. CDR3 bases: TGTGCCAGCAGCCCCGGGACCCTACCCGGCACCGGGGAGCTGTTTTTT.